The sequence of this T cell receptor (beta chain) was determined in a study of blood T cell repertoires in COVID-19. Overall study context: Sources were T cells, B-cell-depleted T cells, or PBMCs; the material itself was cDNA or gDNA.

V was trimmed by 7 bases and J by 5 bases, leaving 11 bases between them. This CDR3 is 13 amino acids long. Germline V lookup: CDR1 KGHDR, CDR2 SFDVKD. In its sample, this clone was seen a few times. TCRdb's copy holds only in-frame clones and misses some; the assay was immunoSEQ multiplex PCR. The data show 200,000 to 250,000 clones, around four fifths seen once. The receptor was derived from a woman at least 80 years old with active or convalescent COVID-19. The V call is TRBV24-1, the J call TRBJ2-1, with D possibly matching TRBD2 (6 bases). The sequenced sample consisted of peripheral blood. The CDR3 DNA follows: TGTGCCACCAGGGCGGGGAACAACAATGAGCAGTTCTTC. This sequence encodes CATRAGNNNEQFF.